This TCR beta chain was captured by sequencing in a study of blood T cell repertoires in COVID-19. In the study's own analysis: Amplified reference gene primers provided the basis for estimating nucleated cell counts. Sequencing was performed with immunoSEQ multiplex PCR; in TCRdb, only in-frame clones are kept and a portion is missing. D and trimming were read from the DNA, whereas the V and J calls and clone size are those reported in that table. The table lists about 39,000 clones, 87% of them singletons. Specimen: peripheral blood. The clonotype was recovered from a man aged 50-59 years with active or convalescent COVID-19.

The CDR3 nucleotides read TGTGCCAGCAGTCGTCTAGCGGGGGTTTCCAATGAGCAGTTCTTC. This gives the protein CASSRLAGVSNEQFF. This sequence joins TRBV28 and TRBJ2-1, with 10 bases fitting TRBD2. The trim removed 5 bases at V and 6 bases at J, leaving 7 bases unmatched. The CDR3 extends over 15 amino acids. Per the germline V gene, CDR1 is MDHEN and CDR2 is SYDVKM.